This T cell receptor (beta chain) was recorded in a study of T cells in Graves' hyperthyroidism and ophthalmopathy. CDR3 length: 13 amino acids. Germline CDR1 is LNHDA and CDR2 is SQIVND (reference sequence). With respect to this clonotype: One end of the junction does not line up with germline, which may come from a read error.

RNA transcripts were the template for amplifying TCR beta CDR3 regions. In the first-round RT-PCR of the TCR CDR3, the HTBI primer set was used. TCRdb passed the multiplex PCR reads through MiXCR, listing each CDR3 protein once. Altogether hundreds of thousands of distinct CDR3 sequences are present, over 12% being singletons, with the ten largest covering 25% to 30%. This receptor was obtained from a man aged 50 to 59 with Graves' ophthalmopathy. The sample taken for sequencing was blood. This chain joins TRBV19 and TRBJ1-1; D gene uncertain. CDR3 residues: CASSLDWDTEAFF. Here the CDR3 DNA reads TGTGCCAGTAGTCTAGACTGGGACACTGAAGCTTTCTTT.